These T cell receptor beta chains were read from a single sample in a study of lymphopenia after photon versus proton radiotherapy. Assay used: immunoSEQ multiplex PCR; TCRdb lists only in-frame clones, some missing. The sample lists about 70,000 clones; 85% to 95% were seen once. Sample: peripheral blood, taken from a patient treated with photon-based radiotherapy. The origin of the receptors is a woman between 40 and 50 years old with cholangiocarcinoma. Each CDR3 is given with its conserved first and last residue. Fields, in order: CDR3 DNA, CDR3 protein, D gene, J gene, V gene, clone size. The D gene is left open where the match is weak. Only part of the rows carry a size: once, few, many, or a class if the clone is expanded.

CDR3 DNA: TGCGCCAGCAGCGCCAGGCCGGGGGGCAATCAGCCCCAGCATTTT
CDR3 protein: CASSARPGGNQPQHF
D gene: -
J gene: TRBJ1-5
V gene: TRBV5-1
clone size: -

CDR3 DNA: TGTGCCAGCAGTGAAGGGTCAGGGGACCAGCCCCAGCATTTT
CDR3 protein: CASSEGSGDQPQHF
D gene: -
J gene: TRBJ1-5
V gene: TRBV2
clone size: -

CDR3 DNA: TGTGCCAGCAGCGTGGAGGGGACAGCTGGAAACACCATATATTTT
CDR3 protein: CASSVEGTAGNTIYF
D gene: TRBD1
J gene: TRBJ1-3
V gene: TRBV9
clone size: -

CDR3 DNA: TGTGCCAGCAGTGAAGGCCAGGGATTAGGTCTGGGCGTCAACTACGAGCAGTACTTC
CDR3 protein: CASSEGQGLGLGVNYEQYF
D gene: -
J gene: TRBJ2-7
V gene: TRBV6-1
clone size: -

CDR3 DNA: TGTGCCAGCAGCTTACAGAGTACAGGTGAGCAGTTCTTC
CDR3 protein: CASSLQSTGEQFF
D gene: -
J gene: TRBJ2-1
V gene: TRBV5-6
clone size: -

CDR3 DNA: TGTGCCAGCAGCTCCCCTGGGGTGAGGACCGGGGAGCTGTTTTTT
CDR3 protein: CASSSPGVRTGELFF
D gene: -
J gene: TRBJ2-2
V gene: TRBV7-2
clone size: -

CDR3 DNA: TGTGCCAGCAGTTTGGGACAGGTCAATTCACCCCTCCACTTT
CDR3 protein: CASSLGQVNSPLHF
D gene: TRBD1
J gene: TRBJ1-6
V gene: TRBV27
clone size: -

CDR3 DNA: TGCGCCAGCAGCCAAGACCCCGGGGTCTCTGGAAACACCATATATTTT
CDR3 protein: CASSQDPGVSGNTIYF
D gene: -
J gene: TRBJ1-3
V gene: TRBV4-1
clone size: -

CDR3 DNA: TGTGCCAGCAGCTCCAGGACGGGACACCTCCCTGGGGAAAAACTGTTTTTT
CDR3 protein: CASSSRTGHLPGEKLFF
D gene: -
J gene: TRBJ1-4
V gene: TRBV13
clone size: -

CDR3 DNA: TGTGCCAGCGAGATGATTCACAATGAGCAGTTCTTC
CDR3 protein: CASEMIHNEQFF
D gene: -
J gene: TRBJ2-1
V gene: TRBV14
clone size: -

CDR3 DNA: TGTGCCAGCAGCTCGAGCAGTATCGAAAAACTGTTTTTT
CDR3 protein: CASSSSSIEKLFF
D gene: -
J gene: TRBJ1-4
V gene: TRBV7-2
clone size: -

CDR3 DNA: TGCGCCAGCAGCCAAGACGGCAATCAGCCCCAGCATTTT
CDR3 protein: CASSQDGNQPQHF
D gene: -
J gene: TRBJ1-5
V gene: TRBV4-1
clone size: few

CDR3 DNA: TGTGCCAGCAGCCAAGAAGGCGGTTTTAATGAGCAGTTCTTC
CDR3 protein: CASSQEGGFNEQFF
D gene: -
J gene: TRBJ2-1
V gene: TRBV14
clone size: once

CDR3 DNA: TGCAGCGTTTTCGGGACGGCATATGGCTATGGCTACACCTTC
CDR3 protein: CSVFGTAYGYGYTF
D gene: -
J gene: TRBJ1-2
V gene: TRBV29-1
clone size: -

CDR3 DNA: TGTGCCAGCAGTATAGGGGGGGCCACTGAAGCTTTCTTT
CDR3 protein: CASSIGGATEAFF
D gene: -
J gene: TRBJ1-1
V gene: TRBV7-9
clone size: few

CDR3 DNA: TGCAGCGTTGTGGGCCCTTTCAGGGGAGTTCAGAACACTGAAGCTTTCTTT
CDR3 protein: CSVVGPFRGVQNTEAFF
D gene: -
J gene: TRBJ1-1
V gene: TRBV29-1
clone size: -

CDR3 DNA: TGTGCCAGCAGTCTTCTGGGACAGGGCTTCGAGCAGTACTTC
CDR3 protein: CASSLLGQGFEQYF
D gene: TRBD1
J gene: TRBJ2-7
V gene: TRBV27
clone size: -

CDR3 DNA: TGTGCCAGCAGCTGGGACCTGAATGAAAAACTGTTTTTT
CDR3 protein: CASSWDLNEKLFF
D gene: -
J gene: TRBJ1-4
V gene: TRBV28
clone size: -

CDR3 DNA: TGTGCCAGTAGTAAGGGACAGCTGATCTCTGGAAACACCATATATTTT
CDR3 protein: CASSKGQLISGNTIYF
D gene: TRBD1
J gene: TRBJ1-3
V gene: TRBV19
clone size: -

CDR3 DNA: TGCGCCAGCAGTAGACAGGGCACCTACGAGCAGTACTTC
CDR3 protein: CASSRQGTYEQYF
D gene: TRBD1
J gene: TRBJ2-7
V gene: TRBV10-2
clone size: -

CDR3 DNA: TGTGCCAGCAGCTTAGTGGGTAATGAGCAGTTCTTC
CDR3 protein: CASSLVGNEQFF
D gene: -
J gene: TRBJ2-1
V gene: TRBV7-6
clone size: -

CDR3 DNA: TGTGCCAGCAGACTCGGCGGGGGCAGGGAGACCCAGTACTTC
CDR3 protein: CASRLGGGRETQYF
D gene: -
J gene: TRBJ2-5
V gene: TRBV6-5
clone size: once

CDR3 DNA: TGTGCCAGCAGTGAACCAAATGAGCAGTTCTTC
CDR3 protein: CASSEPNEQFF
D gene: -
J gene: TRBJ2-1
V gene: TRBV25-1
clone size: once

CDR3 DNA: TGTGCCAGCAGTGATTCCTCGAGGGGGCTTGGAAACACCATATATTTT
CDR3 protein: CASSDSSRGLGNTIYF
D gene: TRBD1
J gene: TRBJ1-3
V gene: TRBV2
clone size: -

CDR3 DNA: TGTGCCAGCAGTGGAATACCGGGACAGGGCCTCGGCAATGAGCAGTTCTTC
CDR3 protein: CASSGIPGQGLGNEQFF
D gene: TRBD1
J gene: TRBJ2-1
V gene: TRBV25-1
clone size: -

CDR3 DNA: TGTGCCAGCAGTTACCTTCCCCTAGCGGGAGGAAATGAGCAGTTCTTC
CDR3 protein: CASSYLPLAGGNEQFF
D gene: TRBD2
J gene: TRBJ2-1
V gene: TRBV6-5
clone size: -

CDR3 DNA: TGTGCCAGCAGTGAAAGGACTAGCGGGCGCACAGATACGCAGTATTTT
CDR3 protein: CASSERTSGRTDTQYF
D gene: TRBD2
J gene: TRBJ2-3
V gene: TRBV6-1
clone size: -

CDR3 DNA: TGTGCCAGCAGCGTATCAGGGACAGGGGCAGAGACCCAGCATTTT
CDR3 protein: CASSVSGTGAETQHF
D gene: TRBD1
J gene: TRBJ1-5
V gene: TRBV9
clone size: -

CDR3 DNA: TGTGCCAGTAGTGCAAGCGGGGTCGAGACCCAGTACTTC
CDR3 protein: CASSASGVETQYF
D gene: TRBD2
J gene: TRBJ2-5
V gene: TRBV19
clone size: -

CDR3 DNA: TGTGCCAGTAGTATTTCGAGAACCCCACCCTACGAGCAGTACTTC
CDR3 protein: CASSISRTPPYEQYF
D gene: -
J gene: TRBJ2-7
V gene: TRBV19
clone size: -

CDR3 DNA: TGTGCCAGCAGCGCCGAACAGGGGTATTTTTCACCCCTCCACTTT
CDR3 protein: CASSAEQGYFSPLHF
D gene: TRBD1
J gene: TRBJ1-6
V gene: TRBV9
clone size: -

CDR3 DNA: TGTGCCTGGAGTAATCGGAGGGGGCGAGAAAAACTGTTTTTT
CDR3 protein: CAWSNRRGREKLFF
D gene: TRBD1
J gene: TRBJ1-4
V gene: TRBV30
clone size: -